Shown below are 13 T cell receptor beta chains from a single sample sequenced in a study of cytomegalovirus exposure and HLA in healthy donors. PCR involved 60 Vbeta and 13 Jbeta primers. Profiled with immunoSEQ multiplex PCR; TCRdb holds only in-frame clones, not every one. The sample contains approximately 170,000 clones, less than 85% of which appear only once. Sequencing was carried out using PBMCs. Receptors originate from a male donor in good health and CMV-seronegative.

The chain carries TRBV4-3 and TRBJ1-2; D may be TRBD1 (6 bases). The germline V and J ends were trimmed by 3 bases and 10 bases, with 12 bases remaining between them. The germline gives CDR1 LGHNA, CDR2 YSLEER. There are 12 residues in the CDR3. CDR3 nucleotide sequence: TGCGCCAGCAGCCAGGACAGAGTCGTCTACACCTTC. This sequence encodes CASSQDRVVYTF.

The genes are TRBV15 and TRBJ2-7, with D unclear. Germline CDR1 LNHNV, CDR2 YYDKDF (reference sequence). The CDR3 totals 14 residues. V was cut by 0 bases and J by 4 bases, with 10 bases left in between. The CDR3 DNA reads as TGTGCCACCAGCAGAGATTATCGAGGATACGAGCAGTACTTC. Amino acids: CATSRDYRGYEQYF.

The gene calls are TRBV5-4 and TRBJ2-1; D possibly corresponds to TRBD1 (6 bases). Germline V gene lookup returns CDR1 SGHNT and CDR2 YYREEE (reference sequence). V was pared by 4 bases and J by 3 bases, with 17 bases between. The CDR3 consists of 16 residues. In nucleotides, the CDR3 is TGTGCCAGCAGCCCCGGTCCAGGGGCCATCTACAATGAGCAGTTCTTC. Translated, it gives CASSPGPGAIYNEQFF.

This clone has just one count. V gene TRBV7-9 combines with J gene TRBJ2-1; TRBD1 aligns across 10 bases. Germline V gives CDR1 SEHNR, CDR2 FQNEAQ (reference sequence). The CDR3 consists of 14 residues. The V gene end was trimmed by 7 bases and the J gene end by 5 bases; junction bases not matched to a gene: 5. Here the CDR3 reads CASIWDRGNNEQFF. The CDR3 nucleotides read TGTGCCAGCATTTGGGACAGGGGTAACAATGAGCAGTTCTTC.

The chain has TRBV9 and TRBJ2-7, with D perhaps matching TRBD2 (5 bases). The ends were cut back, 0 bases at V and 6 bases at J, with 16 bases in the middle. This CDR3 contains 15 residues. Germline CDR1 and CDR2: SGDLS and YYNGEE. The CDR3 DNA reads as TGTGCCAGCAGCGTAGAGGGCACCGAGGGTTTCGAGCAGTACTTC. Translated: CASSVEGTEGFEQYF.

The V and J genes are TRBV6-5 and TRBJ1-2, with D hard to call. CDR3 length equals 16 residues. V was clipped by 2 bases and J by 7 bases, with 20 bases between them. CDR1 is MNHEY, CDR2 SVGAGI, per germline. The CDR3 DNA follows: TGTGCCAGCAGTTACCAACCAAGGGTCGTGGGAGGTGGCTACACCTTC. As protein: CASSYQPRVVGGGYTF.

This clone has only one observation. This sequence joins TRBV5-1 and TRBJ1-2; D is possibly TRBD1 (5 bases). This CDR3 contains 14 residues. Germline CDR1 reads SGHRS; CDR2 reads YFSETQ. The V end was cut by 5 bases, the J end by 6 bases, with 17 bases between. The DNA for the CDR3 is TGCGCCAGCAGTGCGGGACCGGGGCCAGATGGCTACACCTTC. It is translated as CASSAGPGPDGYTF.

The rearrangement links TRBV15 to TRBJ2-7; a weak D match, TRBD1 (6 bases). The CDR3 has 14 residues. The V end was cut by 5 bases, the J end by 3 bases, with 14 bases between. Germline V gene sequence: CDR1 LNHNV, CDR2 YYDKDF (reference sequence). In DNA form, the CDR3 reads TGTGCCACCAGCCAGACAGGTAGAGACTACGAGCAGTACTTC. Protein product: CATSQTGRDYEQYF.

Worth noting for this clone: Other DNA sequences in this specimen translate into the identical CDR3. The chain is built from TRBV25-1 and TRBJ2-1; 7 bases fit TRBD1. The CDR3 is made up of 13 amino acids. From germline, CDR1 is MGHDK and CDR2 SYGVNS. J lost 10 bases, V lost 3 bases, and 6 bases had no gene match. The CDR3 DNA reads TGTGCCAGCAGTGACAAACAGGGGAACGAGCAGTTCTTC. Translating gives CASSDKQGNEQFF.

This clone came up once. The chain couples TRBV6-6 to TRBJ2-1; 8 nucleotides match TRBD2. The CDR3 is 16 residues long. The germline CDR1 and CDR2 sequences are MNHNY and SVGAGI (reference sequence). J was trimmed by 8 bases and V by 5 bases; bases with no gene match: 14. The CDR3, as DNA: TGTGCCAGCAGTCCCGGGGGGGCTCGCTCCCTTCATGAGCAGTTCTTC. It codes for CASSPGGARSLHEQFF.

CDR3 in amino acids: CASSLERGSDKSTEAFF. DNA for the CDR3: TGCGCCAGCAGCTTGGAGCGGGGTTCAGATAAGTCCACTGAAGCTTTCTTT. The rearrangement uses TRBV5-1 and TRBJ1-1; D unclear. The CDR3 consists of 17 residues. Germline CDR1 and CDR2: SGHRS and YFSETQ. Trimming cost V 0 bases and J 4 bases, with 19 bases left between them.

The chain combines TRBV7-7 with TRBJ1-4, with 7 positions matching TRBD1. The CDR3 is 15 amino acids. V lost 5 bases, J lost 4 bases, and 7 bases stayed unmatched. CDR1 SSHAT and CDR2 FNYEAQ come from the germline V gene (reference sequence). This chain's CDR3 is CASSAGGTVNEKLFF. The CDR3 nucleotides read TGTGCCAGCAGCGCTGGGGGGACAGTTAATGAAAAACTGTTTTTT. Full variable domain (outside the CDR3, taken from reference TRBV7-7 and TRBJ1-4): GAGVSQSPRYKVTKRGQDVTLRCDPISSHATLYWYQQALGQGPEFLTYFNYEAQPDKSGLPSDRFSAERPEGSISTLTIQRTEQRDSAMYRCASSAGGTVNEKLFFGSGTQLSVL.

In its sample, this clone was seen once. Written as DNA, the CDR3 is TGTGCCAGCAGTTGGGGACTAGCGGCCACAGATACGCAGTATTTT. Its protein product is CASSWGLAATDTQYF. The genes are TRBV27 and TRBJ2-3, with 11 bases matching TRBD2. CDR1 MNHEY and CDR2 SMNVEV come from the germline V gene (reference sequence). The V segment lost 4 bases and the J segment 2 bases; nucleotides outside the gene matches: 2. The CDR3 loop spans 15 amino acids.